One sample yielded the 9 T cell receptor beta chains listed below, sequenced in a study of CD8+CD57+ T cells in acquired aplastic anemia. Patients chosen for sequencing had shown CD8+CD57+ cell expansion by flow cytometry. Genomic DNA provided the template from which TCR beta VDJ and CDR3 profiles were obtained. TCRdb fed the reads into MiXCR, producing one record per CDR3 protein. The sample includes roughly 290,000 distinct CDR3 sequences, roughly 61% of them seen just once. Sequenced input: sorted CD4+, CD8+, or CD8+CD57+ T cells (not recorded which) from PBMCs. The origin of the receptors is a human donor with aplastic anemia.

This clonotype was picked up a small number of times. The J gene is TRBJ1-6, the V gene TRBV25-1, with a possible D match to TRBD1 (6 bases). The germline gives CDR1 MGHDK, CDR2 SYGVNS. Trimming pared 8 bases from V and 4 bases from J, leaving 9 bases between. The CDR3 runs 13 residues. CDR3 DNA sequence: TGTGCCAGCGGAACAGGGTATAATTCACCCCTCCACTTT. It translates to CASGTGYNSPLHF.

Many counts were recorded for this clonotype. J is TRBJ2-2 and V is TRBV5-8, with 7 bases fitting TRBD1. Germline V gene sequence: CDR1 SGHTS, CDR2 YDEGEE. The CDR3 extends over 13 amino acids. J lost 10 bases, V lost 1 base, and 4 bases had no gene match. CDR3: CASSLQGGAELFF. DNA for the CDR3: TGTGCCAGCAGCTTGCAAGGGGGCGCGGAGCTGTTTTTT.

The V call is TRBV7-6, the J call TRBJ1-6; D gene ambiguous. Germline CDR1 and CDR2: SGHVS and FNYEAQ. V lost 2 bases and J 7 bases, leaving 12 bases between the germline ends. The CDR3 runs to 15 residues. For the CDR3, the DNA is TGTGCCAGCAGCTTATTACGGACCTCCAATTCACCCCTCCACTTT. It translates to CASSLLRTSNSPLHF.

V usage is TRBV7-2 and J usage is TRBJ2-7; D unclear. Germline V gene data show CDR1 as SGHTA and CDR2 as FQGNSA. This CDR3 has 12 amino acids. The V gene lost 5 bases and the J gene lost 7 bases, with 12 bases spanning the gap. The CDR3 DNA follows: TGTGCCAGCAGCCGACTTCTGCAAGAGCAGTACTTC. It specifies CASSRLLQEQYF.

V usage is TRBV7-3 and J usage is TRBJ2-7; TRBD2 matches at 7 bases. The CDR3 spans 15 residues. With 5 bases clipped from V and 1 base from J, the junction kept 8 bases outside the gene matches. Germline CDR1 and CDR2: SGHTA and FQGTGA. For the CDR3, the DNA is TGTGCCAGCAGCCCCCTAGCGGATCCTTCCTACGAGCAGTACTTC. This sequence encodes CASSPLADPSYEQYF. Full variable domain (remainder filled in from reference TRBV7-3 and TRBJ2-7): GAGVSQTPSNKVTEKGKYVELRCDPISGHTALYWYRQSLGQGPEFLIYFQGTGAADDSGLPNDRFFAVRPEGSVSTLKIQRTERGDSAVYLCASSPLADPSYEQYFGPGTRLTVT.

The chain couples TRBV7-7 to TRBJ2-7; a weak D match, TRBD1 (6 bases). The length of the CDR3 is 13 residues. V was clipped by 5 bases and J by 6 bases, with 14 bases between them. Germline V gene lookup returns CDR1 SSHAT and CDR2 FNYEAQ (reference sequence). The CDR3 region has the DNA TGTGCCAGCAGCCTAACAGGGAACGGCGAGCAGTACTTC. Amino acid sequence: CASSLTGNGEQYF.

A note on this clonotype: An end of the junction differs from the germline gene, which may be a read error. The chain combines TRBV7-3 with TRBJ1-1, with TRBD1 as a possible D gene (5 bases). The CDR3 sequence is 16 residues long. Germline V gene sequence: CDR1 SGHTA, CDR2 FQGTGA. CDR3 in amino acids: CASSPIPTDPNSEAFF. DNA for the CDR3: TGTGCCAGCAGCCCAATACCGACAGACCCGAACTCTGAAGCTTTCTTT.

This clonotype was recorded at least ten times. The genes are TRBV2 and TRBJ1-6; D gene uncertain. Germline V gene lookup returns CDR1 SNHLY and CDR2 FYNNEI. The CDR3 sequence is 13 residues long. The V end was cut by 1 base, the J end by 7 bases, with 5 bases between. The CDR3 loop is CASSEVANSPLHF. DNA of the CDR3: TGTGCCAGCAGTGAAGTAGCAAATTCACCCCTCCACTTT.

V usage is TRBV5-5 and J usage is TRBJ2-5, with D possibly matching TRBD2 (5 bases). Germline V gene lookup returns CDR1 SGHKS and CDR2 YYEKEE (reference sequence). The CDR3 is 14 residues long. The ends were cut back, 4 bases at V and 1 base at J, with 11 bases in the middle. CDR3 in amino acids: CASSQFGSQETQYF. CDR3 nucleotides: TGTGCCAGCAGCCAGTTTGGGAGCCAAGAGACCCAGTACTTC.